This T cell receptor (beta chain) was identified in a study of CD8 T cells in ankylosing spondylitis. General study points: Seven to nine highly homologous variants made up a TCR beta motif, and this motif appeared characteristic of ankylosing spondylitis blood.

On this clonotype itself: Its antigen is still unknown.

Each CDR3 protein gets one entry after TCRdb re-called the 5' RACE reads with MiXCR. The sample comprises fewer than 750,000 distinct CDR3 sequences, 19% of which are singletons, and under 20% rests with the top ten. Sequences were obtained from blood, either unsorted or a sorted T cell fraction (not recorded which). The TCR sequence derives from a male donor with ankylosing spondylitis.

The CDR3 protein is CASSSYSEAFF. The CDR3 DNA reads TGTGCCAGCAGCTCCTACAGTGAAGCTTTCTTT. The chain carries TRBV7-2 and TRBJ1-1; D ambiguous. The CDR3 sequence is 11 residues long. V dropped 4 bases and J dropped 7 bases, with 7 bases sitting between them. Germline V lookup: CDR1 SGHTA, CDR2 FQGNSA.